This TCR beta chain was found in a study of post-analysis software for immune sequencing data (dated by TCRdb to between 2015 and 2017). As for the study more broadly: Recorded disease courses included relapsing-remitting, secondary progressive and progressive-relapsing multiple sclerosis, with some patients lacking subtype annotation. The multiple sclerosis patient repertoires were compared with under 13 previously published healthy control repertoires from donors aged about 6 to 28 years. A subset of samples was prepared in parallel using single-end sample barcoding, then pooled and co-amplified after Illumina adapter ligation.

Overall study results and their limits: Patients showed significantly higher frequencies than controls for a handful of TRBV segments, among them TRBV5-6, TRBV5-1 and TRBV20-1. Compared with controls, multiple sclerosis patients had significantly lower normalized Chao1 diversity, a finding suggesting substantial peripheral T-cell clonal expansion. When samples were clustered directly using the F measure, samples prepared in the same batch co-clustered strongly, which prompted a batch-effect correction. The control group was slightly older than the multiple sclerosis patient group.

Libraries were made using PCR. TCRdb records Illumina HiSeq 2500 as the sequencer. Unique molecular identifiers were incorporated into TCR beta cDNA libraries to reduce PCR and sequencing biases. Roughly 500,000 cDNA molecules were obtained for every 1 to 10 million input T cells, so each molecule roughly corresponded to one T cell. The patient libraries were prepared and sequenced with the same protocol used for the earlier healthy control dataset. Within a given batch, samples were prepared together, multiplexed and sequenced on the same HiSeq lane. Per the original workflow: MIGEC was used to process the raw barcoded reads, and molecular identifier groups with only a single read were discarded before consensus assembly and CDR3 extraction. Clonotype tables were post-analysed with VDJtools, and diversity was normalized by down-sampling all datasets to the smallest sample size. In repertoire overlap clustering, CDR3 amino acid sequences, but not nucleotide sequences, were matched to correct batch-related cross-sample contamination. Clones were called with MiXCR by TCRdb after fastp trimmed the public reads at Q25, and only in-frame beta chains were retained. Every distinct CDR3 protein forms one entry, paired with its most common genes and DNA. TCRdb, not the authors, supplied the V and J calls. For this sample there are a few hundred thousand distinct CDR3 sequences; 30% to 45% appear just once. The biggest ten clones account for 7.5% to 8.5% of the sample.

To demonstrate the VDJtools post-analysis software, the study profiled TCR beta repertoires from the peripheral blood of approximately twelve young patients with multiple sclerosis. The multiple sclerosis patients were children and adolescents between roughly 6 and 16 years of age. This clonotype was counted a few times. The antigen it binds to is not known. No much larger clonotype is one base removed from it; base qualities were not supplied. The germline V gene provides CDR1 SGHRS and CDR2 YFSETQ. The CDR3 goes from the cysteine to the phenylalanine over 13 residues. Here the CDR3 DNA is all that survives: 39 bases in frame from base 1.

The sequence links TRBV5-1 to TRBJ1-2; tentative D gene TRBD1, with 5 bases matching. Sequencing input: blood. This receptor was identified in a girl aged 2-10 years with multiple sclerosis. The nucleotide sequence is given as TGCGTCCTTAAGACTGGGGGAGAAGATGGCTACACCTTC. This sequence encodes CVLKTGGEDGYTF.